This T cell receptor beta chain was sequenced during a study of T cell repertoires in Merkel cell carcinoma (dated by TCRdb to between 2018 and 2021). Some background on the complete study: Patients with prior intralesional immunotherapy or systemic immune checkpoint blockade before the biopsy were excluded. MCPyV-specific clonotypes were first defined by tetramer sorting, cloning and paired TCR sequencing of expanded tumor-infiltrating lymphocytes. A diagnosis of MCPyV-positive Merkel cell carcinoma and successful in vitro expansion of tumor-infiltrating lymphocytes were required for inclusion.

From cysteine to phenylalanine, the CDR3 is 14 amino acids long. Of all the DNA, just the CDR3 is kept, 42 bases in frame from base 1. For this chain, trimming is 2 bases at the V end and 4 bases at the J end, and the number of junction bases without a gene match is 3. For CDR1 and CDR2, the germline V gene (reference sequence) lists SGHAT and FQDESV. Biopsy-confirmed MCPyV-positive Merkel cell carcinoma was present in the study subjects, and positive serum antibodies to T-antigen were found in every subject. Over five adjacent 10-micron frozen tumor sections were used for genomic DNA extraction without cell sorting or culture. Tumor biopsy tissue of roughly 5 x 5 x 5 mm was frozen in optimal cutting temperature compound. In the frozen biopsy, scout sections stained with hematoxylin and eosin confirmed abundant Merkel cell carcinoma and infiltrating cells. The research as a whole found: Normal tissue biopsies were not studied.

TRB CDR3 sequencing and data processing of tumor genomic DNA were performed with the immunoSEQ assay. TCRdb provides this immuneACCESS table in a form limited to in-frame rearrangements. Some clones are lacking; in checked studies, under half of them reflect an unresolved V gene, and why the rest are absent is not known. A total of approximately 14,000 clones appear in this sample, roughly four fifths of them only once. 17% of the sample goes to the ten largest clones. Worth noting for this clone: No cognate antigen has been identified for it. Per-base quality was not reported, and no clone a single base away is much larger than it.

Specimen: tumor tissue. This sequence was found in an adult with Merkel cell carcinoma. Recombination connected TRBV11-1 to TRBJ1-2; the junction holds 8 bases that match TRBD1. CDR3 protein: CASSLSTGGYGYTF. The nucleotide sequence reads TGTGCCAGCAGCTTATCAACAGGGGGCTATGGCTACACCTTC.